The clone carrying this T cell receptor beta chain was counted between two and nine times. This entry comes from a study of CD8 T cells in ankylosing spondylitis. TCRdb re-derived calls from the 5' RACE reads in MiXCR, one entry per CDR3 protein. The repertoire includes fewer than 250,000 distinct CDR3 sequences, roughly a tenth of them detected once, and 20% to 25% sits in the top ten. CDR1 and CDR2 (germline): SGHAT, FQDESV (reference sequence). CDR3 size: 18 residues. V lost 4 bases, J lost 2 bases, and 18 bases lay in between. The V gene is TRBV11-1, the J gene TRBJ2-6, with a tentative D call TRBD1 (6 bases). This clonotype was obtained from a male donor with ankylosing spondylitis or in good health (not recorded which). The specimen sequenced was blood, either unsorted or a sorted T cell fraction (not recorded which). CDR3 sequence: CASSWTPYAGAGANVLTF. CDR3 in DNA: TGTGCCAGCAGCTGGACACCATACGCAGGGGCTGGGGCCAACGTCCTGACTTTC.